The text below deals with one TCR beta chain. Indicated treatment: around 19 received Ad26.COV2.S at low or high dose, single or two shots; 5 received placebo; per-sample allocation not given. Sampling was done on day 63 after the first vaccine or placebo injection. This record belongs to a study of Ad26.COV2.S vaccination and SARS-CoV-2 variants. Germline CDR1 is SGHRS and CDR2 is YFSETQ. There are 16 residues in the CDR3. V shed 4 bases, J shed 4 bases, and the junction held 11 bases outside the gene matches. Sequencing used immunoSEQ multiplex PCR; TCRdb keeps in-frame clones, though not all of them. The table has 300,000 to 400,000 clones, around 83% seen once.

The sample here was peripheral blood, taken in a trial of Ad26.COV2.S vaccine versus placebo. This clonotype was obtained from a person between 18 and 65 years old who received the Ad26.COV2.S COVID-19 vaccine or a placebo. V usage is TRBV5-1 and J usage is TRBJ2-7; 10 nucleotides line up with TRBD2. DNA for the CDR3: TGCGCCAGCAGCCAGACTTCTAGCGGGGGTCCATACGAGCAGTACTTC. It is translated as CASSQTSSGGPYEQYF.